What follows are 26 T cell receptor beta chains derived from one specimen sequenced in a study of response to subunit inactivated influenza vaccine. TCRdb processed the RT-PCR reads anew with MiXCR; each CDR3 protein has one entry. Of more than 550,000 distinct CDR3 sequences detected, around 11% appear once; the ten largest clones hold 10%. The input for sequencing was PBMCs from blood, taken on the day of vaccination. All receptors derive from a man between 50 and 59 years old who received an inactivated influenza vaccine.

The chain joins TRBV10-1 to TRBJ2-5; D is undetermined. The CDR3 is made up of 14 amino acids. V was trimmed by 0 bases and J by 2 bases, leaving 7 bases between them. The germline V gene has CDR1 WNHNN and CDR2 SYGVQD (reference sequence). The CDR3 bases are TGCGCCAGCAGTGAGTCGACCGGGCAAGAGACCCAGTACTTC. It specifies CASSESTGQETQYF.

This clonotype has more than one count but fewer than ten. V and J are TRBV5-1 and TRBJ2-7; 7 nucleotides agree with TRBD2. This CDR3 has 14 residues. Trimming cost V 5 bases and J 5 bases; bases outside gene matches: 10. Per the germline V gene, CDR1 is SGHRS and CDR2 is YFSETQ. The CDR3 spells CASRPLSGKDEQYF. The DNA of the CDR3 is TGCGCCAGCAGACCCCTCAGCGGGAAAGACGAGCAGTACTTC. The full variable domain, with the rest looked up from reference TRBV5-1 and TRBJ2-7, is KAGVTQTPRYLIKTRGQQVTLSCSPISGHRSVSWYQQTPGQGLQFLFEYFSETQRNKGNFPGRFSGRQFSNSRSEMNVSTLELGDSALYLCASRPLSGKDEQYFGPGTRLTVT.

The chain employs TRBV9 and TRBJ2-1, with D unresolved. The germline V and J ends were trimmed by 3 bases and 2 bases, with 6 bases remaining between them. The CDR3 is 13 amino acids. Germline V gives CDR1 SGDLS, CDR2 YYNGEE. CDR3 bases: TGTGCCAGCAGCGCCCCCCCCTACAATGAGCAGTTCTTC. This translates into CASSAPPYNEQFF.

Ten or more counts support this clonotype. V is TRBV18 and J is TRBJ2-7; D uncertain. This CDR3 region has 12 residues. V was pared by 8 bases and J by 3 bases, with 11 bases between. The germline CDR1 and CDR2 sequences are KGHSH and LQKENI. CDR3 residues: CASSPAGYEQYF. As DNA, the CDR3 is TGTGCCAGCAGTCCGGCCGGCTACGAGCAGTACTTC.

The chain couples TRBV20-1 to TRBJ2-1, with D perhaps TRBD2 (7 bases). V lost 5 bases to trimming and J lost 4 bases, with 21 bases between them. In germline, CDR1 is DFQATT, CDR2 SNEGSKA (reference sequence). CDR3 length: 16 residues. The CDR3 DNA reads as TGCAGTGCTTCCCTCACGGCGGGGGCGATTTACAATGAGCAGTTCTTC. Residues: CSASLTAGAIYNEQFF.

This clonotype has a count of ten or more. The CDR3: CASSQVLRGPQDTQYF. CDR3 bases: TGTGCCAGCAGCCAAGTCCTCCGCGGCCCCCAAGATACGCAGTATTTT. This chain connects TRBV3-1 to TRBJ2-3; D call uncertain. The CDR3 sequence is 16 residues long. Germline V gives CDR1 LGHDT, CDR2 YNNKEL (reference sequence). Trimming took 1 base from V and 5 from J, leaving 16 bases between them.

Written as DNA, the CDR3 is TGTGCCAGCAGTTCCTCCGGGTCCTTGAAGCAGCCCCAGCATTTT. Its translation: CASSSSGSLKQPQHF. This sequence joins TRBV6-2 or TRBV6-3 and TRBJ1-5; D uncertain. V was clipped by 4 bases and J by 7 bases, with 17 bases between them. Germline CDR1 reads MNHEY; CDR2 reads SVGEGT. CDR3 length: 15 amino acids.

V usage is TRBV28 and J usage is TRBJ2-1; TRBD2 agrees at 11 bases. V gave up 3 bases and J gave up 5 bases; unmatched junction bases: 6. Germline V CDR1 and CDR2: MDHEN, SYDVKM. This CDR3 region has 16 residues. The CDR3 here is CASSFGSGRAHNEQFF. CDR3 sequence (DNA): TGTGCCAGCAGTTTCGGTAGCGGGAGGGCCCACAATGAGCAGTTCTTC.

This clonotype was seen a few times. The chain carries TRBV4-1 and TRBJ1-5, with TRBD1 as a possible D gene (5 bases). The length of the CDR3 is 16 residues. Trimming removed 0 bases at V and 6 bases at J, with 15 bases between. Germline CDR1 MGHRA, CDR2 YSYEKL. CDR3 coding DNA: TGCGCCAGCAGCCAAGAGGTAGGGGACCATGCTCAGCCCCAGCATTTT. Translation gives CASSQEVGDHAQPQHF.

The CDR3 coding sequence is TGTGCCAGCAGTTACTCGTACAGATCTGCTACGCAGTATTTT. Translated: CASSYSYRSATQYF. The rearrangement joins TRBV6-2 or TRBV6-3 to TRBJ2-3; D uncertain. Germline V gene sequence: CDR1 MNHEY, CDR2 SVGEGT. Trimming took 0 bases from V and 8 from J, leaving 12 bases between them. The CDR3 has 14 residues.

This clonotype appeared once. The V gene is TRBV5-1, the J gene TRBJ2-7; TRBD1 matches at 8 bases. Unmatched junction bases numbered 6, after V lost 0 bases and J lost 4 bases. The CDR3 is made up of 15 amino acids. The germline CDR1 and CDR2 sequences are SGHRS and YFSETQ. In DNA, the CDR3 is TGCGCCAGCAGCTTGGGCCATCAGGGGGCGTACGAGCAGTACTTC. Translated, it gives CASSLGHQGAYEQYF.

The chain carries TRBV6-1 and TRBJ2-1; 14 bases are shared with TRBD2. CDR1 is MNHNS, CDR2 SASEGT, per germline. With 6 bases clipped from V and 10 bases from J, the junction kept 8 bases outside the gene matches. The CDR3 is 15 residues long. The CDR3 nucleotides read TGTGCCAGCAGCCAGACTAGCGGGGGGGCCCCAGAGCAGTTCTTC. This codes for CASSQTSGGAPEQFF.

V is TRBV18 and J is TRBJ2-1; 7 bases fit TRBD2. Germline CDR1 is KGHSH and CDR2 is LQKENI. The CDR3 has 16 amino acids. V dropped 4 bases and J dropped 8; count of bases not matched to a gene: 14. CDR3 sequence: CASSRSGGSTLDEQFF. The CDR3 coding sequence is TGTGCCAGCTCACGGTCCGGCGGGAGCACCCTAGATGAGCAGTTCTTC.

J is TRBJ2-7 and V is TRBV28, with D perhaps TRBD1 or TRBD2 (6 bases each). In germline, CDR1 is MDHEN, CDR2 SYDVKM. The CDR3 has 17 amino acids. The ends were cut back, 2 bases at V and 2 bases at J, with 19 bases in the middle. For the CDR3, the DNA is TGTGCCAGCAGTTTACGGCAGGGGTTAACGGGGGCCTACGAGCAGTACTTC. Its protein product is CASSLRQGLTGAYEQYF.

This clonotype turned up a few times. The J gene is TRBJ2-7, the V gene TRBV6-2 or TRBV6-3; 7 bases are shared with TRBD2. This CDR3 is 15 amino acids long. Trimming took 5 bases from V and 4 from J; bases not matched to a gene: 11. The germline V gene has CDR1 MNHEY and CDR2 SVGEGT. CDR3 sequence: CASSNGLAGVYEQYF. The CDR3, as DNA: TGTGCCAGCAGTAACGGATTAGCGGGCGTTTACGAGCAGTACTTC.

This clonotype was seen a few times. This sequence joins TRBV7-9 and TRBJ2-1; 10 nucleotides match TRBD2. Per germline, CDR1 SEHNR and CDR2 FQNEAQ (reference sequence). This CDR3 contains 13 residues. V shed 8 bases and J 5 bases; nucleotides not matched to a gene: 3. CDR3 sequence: CASELAGNNEQFF. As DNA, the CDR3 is TGTGCCAGCGAACTAGCGGGAAACAATGAGCAGTTCTTC.

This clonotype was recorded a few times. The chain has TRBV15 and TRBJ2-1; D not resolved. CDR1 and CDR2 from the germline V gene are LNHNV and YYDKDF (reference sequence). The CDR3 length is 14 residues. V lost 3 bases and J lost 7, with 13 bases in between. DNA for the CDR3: TGTGCCACCAGCAGTGTGGGCCTTAAGAATGAGCAGTTCTTC. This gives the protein CATSSVGLKNEQFF.

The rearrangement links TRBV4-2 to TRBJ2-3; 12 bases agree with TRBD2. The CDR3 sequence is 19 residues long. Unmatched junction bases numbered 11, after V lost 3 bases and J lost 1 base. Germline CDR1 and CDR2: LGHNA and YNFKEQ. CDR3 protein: CASSQRLAGGPSGTDTQYF. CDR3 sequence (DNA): TGTGCCAGCAGCCAGCGTCTAGCGGGGGGGCCTAGTGGCACAGATACGCAGTATTTT.

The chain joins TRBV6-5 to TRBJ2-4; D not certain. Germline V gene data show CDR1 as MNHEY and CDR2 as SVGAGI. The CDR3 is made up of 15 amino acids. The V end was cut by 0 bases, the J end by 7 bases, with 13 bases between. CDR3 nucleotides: TGTGCCAGCAGTTACTCGACTGGGTTTGGGAACATTCAGTACTTC. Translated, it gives CASSYSTGFGNIQYF.

The CDR3 nucleotides read TGCAGCGTTGACGACGGGGCGCGAACAGATACGCAGTATTTT. Its protein is CSVDDGARTDTQYF. The V and J genes are TRBV29-1 and TRBJ2-3, with D perhaps given as TRBD1 or TRBD2 (5 bases each). The CDR3 totals 14 residues. CDR1 is SQVTM, CDR2 ANQGSEA, per germline. The V end lost 3 bases, the J end lost 3 bases, and 13 bases lay between the germline ends.

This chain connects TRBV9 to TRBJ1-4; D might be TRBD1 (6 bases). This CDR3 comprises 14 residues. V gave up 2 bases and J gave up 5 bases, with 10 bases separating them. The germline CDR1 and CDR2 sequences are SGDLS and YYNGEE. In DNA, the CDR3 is TGTGCCAGCAGCGTCGGGGGCGGGAATGAAAAACTGTTTTTT. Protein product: CASSVGGGNEKLFF.

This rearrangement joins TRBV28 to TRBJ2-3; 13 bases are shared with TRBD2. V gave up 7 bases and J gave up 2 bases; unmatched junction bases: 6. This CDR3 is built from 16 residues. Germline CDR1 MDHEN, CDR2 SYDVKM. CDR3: CASTGTSGNPTDTQYF. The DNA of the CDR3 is TGTGCCAGCACCGGGACTAGCGGGAATCCCACAGATACGCAGTATTTT.

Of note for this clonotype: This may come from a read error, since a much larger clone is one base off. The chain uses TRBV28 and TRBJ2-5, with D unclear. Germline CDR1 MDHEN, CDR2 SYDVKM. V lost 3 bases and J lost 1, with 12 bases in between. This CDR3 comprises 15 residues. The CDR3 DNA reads TGTGCCAGCAGTTTCTACCGCATAGGCCAAGAGACCCAGTACTTC. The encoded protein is CASSFYRIGQETQYF.

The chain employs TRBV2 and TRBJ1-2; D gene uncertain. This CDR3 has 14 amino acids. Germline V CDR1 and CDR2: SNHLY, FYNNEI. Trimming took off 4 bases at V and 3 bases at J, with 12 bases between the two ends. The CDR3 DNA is TGTGCCAGCAGTGTGGACGGACTGTACTATGGCTACACCTTC. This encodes CASSVDGLYYGYTF.

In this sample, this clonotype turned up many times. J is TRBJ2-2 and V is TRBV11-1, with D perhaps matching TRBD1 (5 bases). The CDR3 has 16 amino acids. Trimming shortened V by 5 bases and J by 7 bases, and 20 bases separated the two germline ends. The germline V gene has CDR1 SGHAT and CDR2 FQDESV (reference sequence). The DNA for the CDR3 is TGTGCCAGCAGCCCGGGCAAGATTCAGGGTGTCGGGGAGCTGTTTTTT. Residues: CASSPGKIQGVGELFF.

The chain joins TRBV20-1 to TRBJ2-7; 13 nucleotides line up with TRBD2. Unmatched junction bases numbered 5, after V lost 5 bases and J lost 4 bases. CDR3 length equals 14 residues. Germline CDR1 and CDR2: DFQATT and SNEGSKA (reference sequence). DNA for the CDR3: TGCAGTGCTTTCCGACTAGCGGGAGGATACGAGCAGTACTTC. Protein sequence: CSAFRLAGGYEQYF.